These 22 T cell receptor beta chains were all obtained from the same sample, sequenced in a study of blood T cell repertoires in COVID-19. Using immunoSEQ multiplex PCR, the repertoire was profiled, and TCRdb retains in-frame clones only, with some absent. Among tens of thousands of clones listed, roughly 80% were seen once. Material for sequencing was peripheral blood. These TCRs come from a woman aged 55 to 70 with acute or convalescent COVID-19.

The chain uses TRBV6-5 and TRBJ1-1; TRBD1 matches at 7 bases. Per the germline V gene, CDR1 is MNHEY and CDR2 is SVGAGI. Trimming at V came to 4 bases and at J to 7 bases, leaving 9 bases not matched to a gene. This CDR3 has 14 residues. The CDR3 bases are TGTGCCAGCAGTTTTCCCGGGACAGCCGATGAAGCTTTCTTT. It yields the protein CASSFPGTADEAFF.

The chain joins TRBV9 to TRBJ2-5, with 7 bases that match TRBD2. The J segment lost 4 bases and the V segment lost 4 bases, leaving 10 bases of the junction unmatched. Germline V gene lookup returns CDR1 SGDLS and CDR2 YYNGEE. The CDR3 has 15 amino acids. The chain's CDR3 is CASSTEWGGAETQYF. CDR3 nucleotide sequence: TGTGCCAGCAGCACTGAGTGGGGGGGTGCAGAGACCCAGTACTTC.

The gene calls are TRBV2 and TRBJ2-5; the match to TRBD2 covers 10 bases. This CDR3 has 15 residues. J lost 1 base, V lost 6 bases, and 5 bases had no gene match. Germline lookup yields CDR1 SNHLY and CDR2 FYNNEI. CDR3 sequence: CASRLAGIPQETQYF. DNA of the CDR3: TGTGCCAGCAGACTAGCGGGGATCCCCCAAGAGACCCAGTACTTC.

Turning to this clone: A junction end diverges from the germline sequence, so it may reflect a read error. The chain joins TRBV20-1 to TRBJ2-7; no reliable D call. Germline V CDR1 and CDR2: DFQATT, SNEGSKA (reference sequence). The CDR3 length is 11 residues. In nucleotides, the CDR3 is TGCAGTGCTGGAGACACCTACGAGCAGTACTTC. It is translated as CSAGDTYEQYF.

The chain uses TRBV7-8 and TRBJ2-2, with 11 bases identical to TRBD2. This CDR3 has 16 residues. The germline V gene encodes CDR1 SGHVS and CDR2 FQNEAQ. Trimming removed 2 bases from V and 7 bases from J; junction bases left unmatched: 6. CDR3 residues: CASSLLAGGIIGELFF. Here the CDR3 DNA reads TGTGCCAGCAGCTTACTAGCGGGGGGAATAATCGGGGAGCTGTTTTTT.

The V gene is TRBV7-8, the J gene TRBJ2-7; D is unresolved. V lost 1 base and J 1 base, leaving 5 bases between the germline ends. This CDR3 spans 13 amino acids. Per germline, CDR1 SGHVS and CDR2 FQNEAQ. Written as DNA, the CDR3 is TGTGCCAGCAGCTTAGGAGCATCCTACGAGCAGTACTTC. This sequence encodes CASSLGASYEQYF.

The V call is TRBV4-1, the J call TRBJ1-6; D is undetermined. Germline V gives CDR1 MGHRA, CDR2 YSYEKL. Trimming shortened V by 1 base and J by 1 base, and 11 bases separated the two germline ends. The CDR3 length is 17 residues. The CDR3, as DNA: TGCGCCAGCAGCCAAGCCCGTAGAGGGTCCTATAATTCACCCCTCCACTTT. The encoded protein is CASSQARRGSYNSPLHF.

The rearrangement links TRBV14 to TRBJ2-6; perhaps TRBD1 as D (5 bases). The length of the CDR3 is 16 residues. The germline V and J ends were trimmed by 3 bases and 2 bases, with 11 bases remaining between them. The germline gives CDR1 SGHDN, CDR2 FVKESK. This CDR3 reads CASSQLGHPGANVLTF. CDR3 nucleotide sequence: TGTGCCAGCAGCCAGCTAGGACACCCTGGGGCCAACGTCCTGACTTTC.

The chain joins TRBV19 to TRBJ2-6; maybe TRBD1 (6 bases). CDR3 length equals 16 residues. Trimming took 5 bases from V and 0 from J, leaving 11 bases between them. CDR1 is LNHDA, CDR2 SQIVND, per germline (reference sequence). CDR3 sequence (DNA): TGTGCCAGTAGTTGGCAGGGGATCTCTGGGGCCAACGTCCTGACTTTC. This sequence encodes CASSWQGISGANVLTF. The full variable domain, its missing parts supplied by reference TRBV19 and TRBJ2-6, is DGGITQSPKYLFRKEGQNVTLSCEQNLNHDAMYWYRQDPGQGLRLIYYSQIVNDFQKGDIAEGYSVSREKKESFPLTVTSAQKNPTAFYLCASSWQGISGANVLTFGAGSRLTVL.

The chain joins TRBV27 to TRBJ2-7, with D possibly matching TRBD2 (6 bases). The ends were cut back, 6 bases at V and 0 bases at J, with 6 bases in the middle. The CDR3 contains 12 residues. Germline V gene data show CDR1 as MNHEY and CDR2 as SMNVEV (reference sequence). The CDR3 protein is CASRTSSYEQYF. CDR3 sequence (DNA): TGTGCCAGCAGGACTAGCTCCTACGAGCAGTACTTC.

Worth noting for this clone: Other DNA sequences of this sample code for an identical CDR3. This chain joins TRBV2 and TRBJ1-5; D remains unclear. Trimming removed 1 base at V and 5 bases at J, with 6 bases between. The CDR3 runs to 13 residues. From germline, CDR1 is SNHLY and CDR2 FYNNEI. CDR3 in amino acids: CASSEGRYQPQHF. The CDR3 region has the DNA TGTGCCAGCAGTGAAGGGAGGTATCAGCCCCAGCATTTT.

The CDR3 nucleotides are TGTGCCAGCTCTCCAGGGGCCACGAACACTGAAGCTTTCTTT. Encoded protein: CASSPGATNTEAFF. The chain employs TRBV18 and TRBJ1-1, with D possibly matching TRBD1 (6 bases). This CDR3 comprises 14 residues. V lost 6 bases, J lost 1 base, and 12 bases lay in between. Germline V gene lookup returns CDR1 KGHSH and CDR2 LQKENI.

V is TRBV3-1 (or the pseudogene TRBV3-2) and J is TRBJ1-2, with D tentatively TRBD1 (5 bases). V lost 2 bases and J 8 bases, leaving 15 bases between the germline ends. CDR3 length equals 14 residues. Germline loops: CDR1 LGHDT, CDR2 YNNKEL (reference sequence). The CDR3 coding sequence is TGTGCCAGCAGCCAAAAGGGGCTCAACAGCGGCTACACCTTC. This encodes CASSQKGLNSGYTF.

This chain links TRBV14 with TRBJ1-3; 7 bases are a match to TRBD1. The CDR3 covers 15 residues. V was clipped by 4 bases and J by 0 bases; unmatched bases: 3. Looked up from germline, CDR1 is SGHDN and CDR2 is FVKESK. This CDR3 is CASSRPGGSGNTIYF. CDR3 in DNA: TGTGCCAGCAGCCGCCCAGGGGGCTCTGGAAACACCATATATTTT.

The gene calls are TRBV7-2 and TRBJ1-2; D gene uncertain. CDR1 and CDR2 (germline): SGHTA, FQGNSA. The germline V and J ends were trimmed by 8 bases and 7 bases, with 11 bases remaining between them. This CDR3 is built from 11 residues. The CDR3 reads CASSRDFGYTF. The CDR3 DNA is TGTGCCAGCTCCCGGGATTTTGGCTACACCTTC.

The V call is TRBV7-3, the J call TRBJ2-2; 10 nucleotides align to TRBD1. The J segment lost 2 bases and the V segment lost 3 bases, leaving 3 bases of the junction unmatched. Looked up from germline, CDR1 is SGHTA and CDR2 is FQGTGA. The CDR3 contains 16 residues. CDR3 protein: CASSLGDRGNTGELFF. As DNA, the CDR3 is TGTGCCAGCAGCTTGGGGGACAGGGGTAACACCGGGGAGCTGTTTTTT.

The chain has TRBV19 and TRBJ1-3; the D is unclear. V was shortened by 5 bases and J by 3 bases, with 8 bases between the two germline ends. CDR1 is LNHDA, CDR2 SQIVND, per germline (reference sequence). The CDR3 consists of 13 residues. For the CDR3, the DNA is TGTGCCAGTAGTCCAACTCATGGAAACACCATATATTTT. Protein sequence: CASSPTHGNTIYF.

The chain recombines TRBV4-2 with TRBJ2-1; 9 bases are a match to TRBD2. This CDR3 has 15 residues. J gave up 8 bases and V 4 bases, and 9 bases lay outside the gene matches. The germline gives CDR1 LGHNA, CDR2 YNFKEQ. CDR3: CASSPGAGGKYEQFF. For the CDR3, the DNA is TGTGCCAGCAGCCCAGGGGCGGGGGGGAAGTATGAGCAGTTCTTC.

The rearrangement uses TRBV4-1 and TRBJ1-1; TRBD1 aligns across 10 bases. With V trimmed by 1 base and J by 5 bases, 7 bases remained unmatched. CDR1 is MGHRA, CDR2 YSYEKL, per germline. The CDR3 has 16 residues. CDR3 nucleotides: TGCGCCAGCAGCCAAGCTCTCTGGACAGGGGGGACTGAAGCTTTCTTT. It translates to CASSQALWTGGTEAFF.

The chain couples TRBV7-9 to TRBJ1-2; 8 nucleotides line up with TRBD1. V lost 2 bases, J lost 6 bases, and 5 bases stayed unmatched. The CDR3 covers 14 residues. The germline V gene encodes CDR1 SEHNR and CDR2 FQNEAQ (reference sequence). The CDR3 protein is CASSLSVTGDGYTF. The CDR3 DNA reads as TGTGCCAGCAGCTTATCGGTGACAGGGGATGGCTACACCTTC. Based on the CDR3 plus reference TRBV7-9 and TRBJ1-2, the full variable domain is DTGVSQNPRHKITKRGQNVTFRCDPISEHNRLYWYRQTLGQGPEFLTYFQNEAQLEKSRLLSDRFSAERPKGSFSTLEIQRTEQGDSAMYLCASSLSVTGDGYTFGSGTRLTVV.

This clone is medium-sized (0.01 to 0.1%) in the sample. The CDR3 DNA is TGTGCCAGCAACCCCTGGAGCTCCTACAATGAGCAGTTCTTC. Translation gives CASNPWSSYNEQFF. V and J are TRBV6-5 and TRBJ2-1; no clear D gene. The CDR3 consists of 14 residues. Trimming stripped 7 bases from V and 0 bases from J, with 10 bases between. Per the germline V gene, CDR1 is MNHEY and CDR2 is SVGAGI.

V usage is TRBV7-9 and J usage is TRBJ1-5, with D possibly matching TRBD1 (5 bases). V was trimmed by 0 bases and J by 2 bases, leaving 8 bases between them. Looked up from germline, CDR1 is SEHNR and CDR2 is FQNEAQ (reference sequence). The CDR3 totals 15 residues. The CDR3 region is CASSLAGVGNQPQHF. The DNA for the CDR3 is TGTGCCAGCAGCTTAGCAGGGGTTGGCAATCAGCCCCAGCATTTT.